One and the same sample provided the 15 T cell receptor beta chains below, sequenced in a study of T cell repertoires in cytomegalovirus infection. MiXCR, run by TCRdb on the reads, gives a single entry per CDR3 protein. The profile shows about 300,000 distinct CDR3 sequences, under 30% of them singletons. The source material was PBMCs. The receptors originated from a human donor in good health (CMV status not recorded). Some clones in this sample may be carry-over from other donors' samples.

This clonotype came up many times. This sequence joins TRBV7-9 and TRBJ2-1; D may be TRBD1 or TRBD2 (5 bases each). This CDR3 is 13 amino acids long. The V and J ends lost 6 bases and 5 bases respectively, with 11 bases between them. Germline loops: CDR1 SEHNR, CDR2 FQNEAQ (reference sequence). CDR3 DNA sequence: TGTGCCAGCAGTTTCCTGGGGGACAATGAGCAGTTCTTC. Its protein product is CASSFLGDNEQFF.

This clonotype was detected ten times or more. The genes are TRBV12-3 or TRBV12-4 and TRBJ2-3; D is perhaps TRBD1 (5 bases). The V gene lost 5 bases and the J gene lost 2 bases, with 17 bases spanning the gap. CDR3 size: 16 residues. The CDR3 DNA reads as TGTGCCAGCAGTCTCCATCAGGGTTCATCCACAGATACGCAGTATTTT. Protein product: CASSLHQGSSTDTQYF.

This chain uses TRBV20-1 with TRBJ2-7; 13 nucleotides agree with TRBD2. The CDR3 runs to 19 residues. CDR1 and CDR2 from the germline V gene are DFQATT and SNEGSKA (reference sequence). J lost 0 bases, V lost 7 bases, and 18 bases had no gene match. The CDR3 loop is CSVGGPGLAGPRDSYEQYF. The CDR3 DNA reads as TGCAGTGTTGGGGGGCCGGGACTAGCGGGACCGCGCGACTCCTACGAGCAGTACTTC.

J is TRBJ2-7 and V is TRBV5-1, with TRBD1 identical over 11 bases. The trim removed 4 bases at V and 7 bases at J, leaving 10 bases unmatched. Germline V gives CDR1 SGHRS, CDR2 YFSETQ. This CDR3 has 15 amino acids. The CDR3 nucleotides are TGCGCCAGCAGCAGAGGACAGGGGGCGTTTTGGGAGCAGTACTTC. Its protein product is CASSRGQGAFWEQYF.

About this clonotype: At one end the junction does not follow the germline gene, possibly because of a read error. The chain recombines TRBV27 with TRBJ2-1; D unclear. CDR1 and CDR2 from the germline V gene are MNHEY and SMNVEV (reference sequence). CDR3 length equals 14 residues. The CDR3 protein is CASSRVVGIVEEFF. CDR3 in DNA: TGTGCCAGCAGTCGGGTAGTTGGAATTGTTGAGGAGTTCTTC.

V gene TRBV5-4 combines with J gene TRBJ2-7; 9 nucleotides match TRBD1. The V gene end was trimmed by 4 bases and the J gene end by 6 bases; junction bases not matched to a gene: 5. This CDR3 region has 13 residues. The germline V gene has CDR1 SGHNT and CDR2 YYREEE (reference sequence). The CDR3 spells CASSRTTGGEQYF. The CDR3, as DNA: TGTGCCAGCAGCCGAACGACAGGGGGCGAGCAGTACTTC.

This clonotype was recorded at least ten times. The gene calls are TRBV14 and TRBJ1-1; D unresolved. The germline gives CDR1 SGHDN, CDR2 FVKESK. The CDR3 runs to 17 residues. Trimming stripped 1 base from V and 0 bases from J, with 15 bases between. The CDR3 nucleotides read TGTGCCAGCAGCCAAGGGTCAGGAGGATTCATGAACACTGAAGCTTTCTTT. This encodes CASSQGSGGFMNTEAFF.

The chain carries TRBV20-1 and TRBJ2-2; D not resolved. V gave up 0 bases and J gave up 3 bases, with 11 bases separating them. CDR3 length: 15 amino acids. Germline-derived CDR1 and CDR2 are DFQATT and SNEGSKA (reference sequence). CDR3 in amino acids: CSARDQSRYTGELFF. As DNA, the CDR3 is TGCAGTGCTAGAGATCAATCCAGATACACCGGGGAGCTGTTTTTT.

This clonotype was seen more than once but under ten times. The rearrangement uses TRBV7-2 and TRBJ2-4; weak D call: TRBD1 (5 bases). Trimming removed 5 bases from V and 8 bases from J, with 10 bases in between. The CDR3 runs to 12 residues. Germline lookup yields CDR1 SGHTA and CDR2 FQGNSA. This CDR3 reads CASSRQLDIQYF. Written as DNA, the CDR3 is TGTGCCAGCAGCCGACAGTTGGACATTCAGTACTTC.

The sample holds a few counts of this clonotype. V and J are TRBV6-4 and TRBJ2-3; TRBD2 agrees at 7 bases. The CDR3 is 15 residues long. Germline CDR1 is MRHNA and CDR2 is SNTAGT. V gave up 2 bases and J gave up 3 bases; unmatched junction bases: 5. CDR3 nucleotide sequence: TGTGCCAGCAGTGACGGTGCGGGGGAAACAGATACGCAGTATTTT. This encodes CASSDGAGETDTQYF.

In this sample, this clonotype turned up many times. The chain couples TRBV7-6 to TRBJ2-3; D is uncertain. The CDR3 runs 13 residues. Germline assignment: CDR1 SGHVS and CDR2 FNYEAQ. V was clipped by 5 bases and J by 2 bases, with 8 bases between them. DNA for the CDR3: TGTGCCAGCAGCCAACAAAACACAGATACGCAGTATTTT. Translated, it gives CASSQQNTDTQYF. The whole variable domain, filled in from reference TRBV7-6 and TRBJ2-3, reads GAGVSQSPRYKVTKRGQDVALRCDPISGHVSLYWYRQALGQGPEFLTYFNYEAQQDKSGLPNDRFSAERPEGSISTLTIQRTEQRDSAMYRCASSQQNTDTQYFGPGTRLTVL.

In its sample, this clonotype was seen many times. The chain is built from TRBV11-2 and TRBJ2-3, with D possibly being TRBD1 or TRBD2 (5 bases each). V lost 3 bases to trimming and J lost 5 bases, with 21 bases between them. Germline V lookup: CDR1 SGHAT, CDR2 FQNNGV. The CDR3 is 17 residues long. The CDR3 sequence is CASSLLPGPPERDTQYF. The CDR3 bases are TGTGCCAGCAGCTTGCTACCGGGACCCCCGGAACGAGATACGCAGTATTTT. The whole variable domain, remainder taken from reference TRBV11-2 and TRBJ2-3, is EAGVAQSPRYKIIEKRQSVAFWCNPISGHATLYWYQQILGQGPKLLIQFQNNGVVDDSQLPKDRFSAERLKGVDSTLKIQPAKLEDSAVYLCASSLLPGPPERDTQYFGPGTRLTVL.

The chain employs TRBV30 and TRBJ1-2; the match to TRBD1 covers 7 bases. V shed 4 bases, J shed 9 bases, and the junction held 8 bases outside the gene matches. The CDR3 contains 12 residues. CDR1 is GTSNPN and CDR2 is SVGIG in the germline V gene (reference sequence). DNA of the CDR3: TGTGCCTGGATGGAGGGGGCTGCTAGCTACACCTTC. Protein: CAWMEGAASYTF. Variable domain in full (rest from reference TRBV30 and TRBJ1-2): SQTIHQWPATLVQPVGSPLSLECTVEGTSNPNLYWYRQAAGRGLQLLFYSVGIGQISSEVPQNLSASRPQDRQFILSSKKLLLSDSGFYLCAWMEGAASYTFGSGTRLTVV.

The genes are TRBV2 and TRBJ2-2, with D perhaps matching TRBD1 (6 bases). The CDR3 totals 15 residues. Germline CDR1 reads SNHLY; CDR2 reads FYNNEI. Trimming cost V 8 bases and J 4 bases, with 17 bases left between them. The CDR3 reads CASQSVTGSTGELFF. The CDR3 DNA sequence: TGTGCCAGCCAGAGTGTAACAGGGAGCACCGGGGAGCTGTTTTTT.

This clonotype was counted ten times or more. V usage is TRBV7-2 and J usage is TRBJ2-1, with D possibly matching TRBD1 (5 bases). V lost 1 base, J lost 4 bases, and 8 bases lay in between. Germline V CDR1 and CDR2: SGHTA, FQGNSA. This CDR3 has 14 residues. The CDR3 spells CASSLGQNYNEQFF. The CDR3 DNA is TGTGCCAGCAGCTTAGGACAGAATTACAATGAGCAGTTCTTC. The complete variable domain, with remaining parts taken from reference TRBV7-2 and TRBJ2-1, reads GAGVSQSPSNKVTEKGKDVELRCDPISGHTALYWYRQSLGQGLEFLIYFQGNSAPDKSGLPSDRFSAERTGGSVSTLTIQRTQQEDSAVYLCASSLGQNYNEQFFGPGTRLTVL.